This note documents a single T cell receptor (beta chain) sequence. Its antigen is unidentified. With 2 bases removed from V and 5 bases from J, the gap between germline ends came to 12 bases. The CDR3 covers 14 residues. CDR1 and CDR2 from the germline V gene are MDHEN and SYDVKM. Specified time point: week 23, last vaccination. It was 300 ug of mutant IDH1 20-mer peptide that made up each vaccine dose, given with topical imiquimod. The source of the sample is a study of a mutant IDH1 vaccine in newly diagnosed glioma. Study-level background: Vaccines were first given 4-6 weeks after radiotherapy alone, or with temozolomide cycles. There were roughly 62% males and around 38% females among treated patients, whose mean age was about 38 years.

Clones were sequenced by immunoSEQ multiplex PCR, and TCRdb holds only the in-frame ones, with some missing. The data show about 77,000 clones, roughly 85% seen once. The receptor was isolated from a woman in her forties or fifties with glioma. The chain employs TRBV28 and TRBJ1-1; D ambiguous. Sequencing was performed on PBMCs, taken from a glioma patient whose treatment included an IDH1 peptide vaccine. The DNA for the CDR3 is TGTGCCAGCAGTTTACCCGAGAGGGATACTGAAGCTTTCTTT. The encoded protein is CASSLPERDTEAFF. Variable domain in full (rest from reference TRBV28 and TRBJ1-1): DVKVTQSSRYLVKRTGEKVFLECVQDMDHENMFWYRQDPGLGLRLIYFSYDVKMKEKGDIPEGYSVSREKKERFSLILESASTNQTSMYLCASSLPERDTEAFFGQGTRLTVV.